These T cell receptor beta chains were read from a single sample in a study of T cell responses to AZD1222 COVID-19 vaccine. Profiling relied on immunoSEQ multiplex PCR, and the TCRdb table lists in-frame clones only, not all of them. This table holds about 39,000 clones, 88% found once. This sample comprised peripheral blood, obtained 28 days after the second dose of the MenACWY control vaccine. The receptors shown here come from an adult who received the MenACWY meningococcal vaccine as a control. The CDR3 runs from the conserved cysteine through the conserved F or W. Fields, in order: CDR3 protein, V gene, clone size, CDR3 length, J gene. Where a row states a size, it is once, few, many or the class of an expanded clone; other rows omit it.

CASTKKGQGGAGELFF TRBV19 NA 16 TRBJ2-2
CASSFGPNTEAFF TRBV5-1 NA 13 TRBJ1-1
CASDENGELFF TRBV28 NA 11 TRBJ2-2
CASSPISGRTTNEQFF TRBV11-2 NA 16 TRBJ2-1
CASSLSPLIATNEKLFF TRBV27 NA 17 TRBJ1-4
CASSGTGTRDIQYF TRBV25-1 NA 14 TRBJ2-4
CASSRDSSNEKLFF TRBV5-1 NA 14 TRBJ1-4
CASSFWADYNEQFF TRBV7-9 large 14 TRBJ2-1
CASSVPGLGYTF TRBV5-6 once 12 TRBJ1-2
CSEARDSSTDTQYF TRBV29-1 NA 14 TRBJ2-3
CASRLGQQPQHF TRBV19 few 12 TRBJ1-5
CASSSRGEETQYF TRBV11-3 once 13 TRBJ2-5
CASSRQVDEQFF TRBV6-6 NA 12 TRBJ2-1
CASSLGGSYNEQFF TRBV6-4 NA 14 TRBJ2-1